This T cell receptor beta chain was sequenced during a study of blood T cell repertoires in COVID-19. Some clones are missing from TCRdb's copy, which holds only in-frame ones; the method was immunoSEQ multiplex PCR. The sample contains approximately 150,000 clones, more than 65% of which appear only once. Germline CDR1 MNHNS, CDR2 SASEGT. The length of the CDR3 is 12 residues. V was clipped by 3 bases and J by 11 bases, with 13 bases between them. The V call is TRBV6-1, the J call TRBJ1-1; maybe TRBD1 (6 bases). The sample consisted of PBMCs or T cells enriched from blood (not recorded which). This sequence originates from a woman aged 40 to 50 with acute COVID-19. In DNA form, the CDR3 reads TGTGCCAGCAGTGACGCTCGGGGGGCGGCTTTCTTT. Translating gives CASSDARGAAFF.